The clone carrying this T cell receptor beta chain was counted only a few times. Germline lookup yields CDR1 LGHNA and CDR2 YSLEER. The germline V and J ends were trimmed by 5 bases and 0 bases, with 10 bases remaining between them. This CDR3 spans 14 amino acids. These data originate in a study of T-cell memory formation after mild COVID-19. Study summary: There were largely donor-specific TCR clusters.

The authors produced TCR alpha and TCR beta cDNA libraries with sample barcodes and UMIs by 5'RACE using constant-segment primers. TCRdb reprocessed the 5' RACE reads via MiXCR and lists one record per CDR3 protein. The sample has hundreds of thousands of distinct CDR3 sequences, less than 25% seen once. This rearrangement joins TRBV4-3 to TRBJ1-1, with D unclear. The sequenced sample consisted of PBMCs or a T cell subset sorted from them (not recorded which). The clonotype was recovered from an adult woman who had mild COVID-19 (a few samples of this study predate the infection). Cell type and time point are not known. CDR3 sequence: CASSDGLLNTEAFF. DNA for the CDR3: TGCGCCAGCAGCGACGGCCTATTGAACACTGAAGCTTTCTTT.